The next 27 T cell receptor beta chains were all read from a single sample in a study of T cell clonality in common variable immunodeficiency (dated by TCRdb to the mid-2010s). The library was generated by the immunoSEQ multiplex PCR assay. The clones in this table, taken by TCRdb from immuneACCESS, are in-frame only. Not every clone is retained; where verified, under half of the shortfall comes from an unresolved V gene, and the cause of the rest is unknown. The sample counts some 53,000 clones, each observed more than once. 3% to 4% of the sample rests with the top ten. Material: peripheral blood mononuclear cells. The source is a person between 18 and 75 years old in good health.

This clone was detected ten times or more. The read ends 3 residues shy of where the CDR3 ends; the end is completed using the germline J gene. The gene calls are TRBV29-1 and TRBJ1-1; D is ambiguous. Germline values: CDR1 SQVTM, CDR2 ANQGSEA. The CDR3 runs to 12 residues. Trimming took off 7 bases at V and 5 bases at J, with 14 bases between the two ends. CDR3 sequence: CSALTDGTEAFF. CDR3 bases read: TGCAGCGCACTCACAGATGGGACTGAA.

Only a few counts were recorded for this clone. The observed sequence ends 3 residues before the CDR3 terminus, with the missing tail filled in from the germline J gene. V usage is TRBV7-9 and J usage is TRBJ1-2, with TRBD1 matching 8 bases. Germline lookup yields CDR1 SEHNR and CDR2 FQNEAQ (reference sequence). The CDR3 consists of 15 residues. The CDR3: CASSLVLQGADTYTF. The part of the CDR3 DNA that was read is TGTGCCAGCAGCTTAGTACTTCAGGGGGCAGATACC.

This clone was seen ten or more times. The read comes to an end 3 residues before the CDR3 does, leaving the germline J gene to fill in the end. This chain joins TRBV12-3 or TRBV12-4 and TRBJ2-7; 7 bases are shared with TRBD1. This CDR3 contains 16 residues. With 5 bases clipped from V and 3 bases from J, the junction kept 13 bases outside the gene matches. The CDR3 sequence is CASSRGLGQGDYEQYF. The CDR3 DNA, read in part, is TGTGCCAGCAGTCGAGGGTTGGGGCAGGGGGACTACGAG.

This clone was counted ten times or more. The sequenced fragment ends 3 residues before the CDR3 boundary, so the rest is inferred from the germline J gene. The chain links TRBV7-9 to TRBJ2-3; the match to TRBD2 covers 7 bases. Germline V CDR1 and CDR2: SEHNR, FQNEAQ (reference sequence). The CDR3 spans 15 residues. Trimming removed 4 bases from V and 4 bases from J; junction bases left unmatched: 8. CDR3 in amino acids: CASSSTKTSSDTQYF. The DNA read from the CDR3 is TGTGCCAGCAGCTCCACAAAGACTAGCTCAGATACG.

This clone was counted ten times or more. A read error may account for a junction end that differs from germline. The read finishes 3 residues shy of the CDR3 end, and the germline J gene is used to complete it. This sequence joins TRBV4-2 and TRBJ2-2; 8 positions agree with TRBD1. Looked up from germline, CDR1 is LGHNA and CDR2 is YNFKEQ. There are 15 residues in the CDR3. CDR3 region: CASSQDFGLGTGLFF. Partial CDR3 DNA: TGCGCCAGCAGCCAAGATTTCGGTCTCGGGACAGGG.

This clone was seen repeatedly, ten times or more. The sequenced part of the CDR3 DNA is TGCAGTGCTAGGCGGGAGGGCCAGGGGGAGACC. It encodes CSARREGQGET. In full, the CDR3 reads CSARREGQGETQYF. The rearrangement joins TRBV20-1 to TRBJ2-5, with 9 bases fitting TRBD2. The CDR3 is cut off 3 residues early in the read; its end comes from the germline J gene. The trim removed 3 bases at V and 5 bases at J, leaving 7 bases unmatched. The CDR3 sequence is 14 residues long. Germline V gene data show CDR1 as DFQATT and CDR2 as SNEGSKA (reference sequence).

As concerns this clone: Sequence at one end of the junction differs from germline and may be a read error. The sequence runs out 3 residues before the end of the CDR3; the remainder is reconstructed from the germline J gene. This chain links TRBV2 with TRBJ2-3; 7 nucleotides line up with TRBD2. This CDR3 has 17 residues. Germline CDR1 SNHLY, CDR2 FYNNEI. The CDR3 here is CASSVGVAGVFAETQYF. CDR3 DNA, as far as it was read: TGTGCCAGCAGTGTCGGGGTTGCGGGAGTGTTCGCAGAGACG.

A word on this clone: Coverage ceases 3 residues before the CDR3 finishes, and the germline J gene fills in the end. This chain uses TRBV13 with TRBJ2-1; D perhaps matches TRBD2 (6 bases). V was trimmed by 5 bases and J by 7 bases, leaving 9 bases between them. CDR3 size: 12 residues. Looked up from germline, CDR1 is PRHDT and CDR2 is FYEKMQ (reference sequence). The CDR3 protein is CASSPGRNEQFF. Partial CDR3 DNA: TGTGCCAGCAGCCCAGGGAGGAATGAG.

Many counts were recorded for this clone. The missing CDR3 end, 3 residues past where the read stops, is filled in from the germline J gene. The rearrangement links TRBV7-9 to TRBJ2-1; 8 positions agree with TRBD2. From germline, CDR1 is SEHNR and CDR2 FQNEAQ (reference sequence). This CDR3 region has 13 residues. V lost 5 bases, J lost 9 bases, and 6 bases stayed unmatched. The CDR3 here is CASSEAGVSEQFF. CDR3 bases read: TGTGCCAGCAGCGAAGCGGGAGTGAGTGAG.

There are many counts of this clone. The CDR3 end lies 3 residues beyond the end of the read and is filled in from the germline J gene. The J gene is TRBJ2-3, the V gene TRBV20-1, with D perhaps matching TRBD2 (5 bases). Trimming cost V 1 base and J 4 bases, with 21 bases left between them. The CDR3 covers 17 residues. Germline values: CDR1 DFQATT, CDR2 SNEGSKA (reference sequence). CDR3 bases read: TGCAGTGCTAGAGGCCCCTCCCGAGGGCAGCTGGCAGATACG. Protein product: CSARGPSRGQLADT. The entire CDR3 protein is CSARGPSRGQLADTQYF.

This clone was counted ten times or more. The chain's CDR3 is CAISESAGMNTEAFF. The CDR3 bases that were read are TGTGCCATCAGTGAGTCTGCAGGGATGAACACTGAA. This chain uses TRBV10-3 with TRBJ1-1; D might be TRBD1 (5 bases). Sequencing ends 3 residues short of the CDR3 end; the germline J gene provides the rest. Trimming left V 0 bases short and J 0 bases short, with 8 bases between. CDR1 and CDR2 from the germline V gene are ENHRY and SYGVKD. The CDR3 covers 15 residues.

This clone was observed at least ten times. The read terminates 3 residues ahead of where the CDR3 ends, so the germline J gene completes it. This chain links TRBV20-1 with TRBJ2-1; 13 bases map to TRBD2. CDR3 size: 18 residues. V was clipped by 4 bases and J by 0 bases; unmatched bases: 9. Germline CDR1 reads DFQATT; CDR2 reads SNEGSKA (reference sequence). The DNA read from the CDR3 is TGCAGTGCTATACCGGGACTAGCGGGAAGGAGCTCCTACAATGAG. It is translated as CSAIPGLAGRSSYNE. The CDR3 as a whole reads CSAIPGLAGRSSYNEQFF.

This clone occurred many times. The CDR3 is cut off 3 residues early in the read; its end comes from the germline J gene. This sequence joins TRBV19 and TRBJ1-5; 9 nucleotides align to TRBD1. Germline CDR1 reads LNHDA; CDR2 reads SQIVND (reference sequence). With 6 bases clipped from V and 7 bases from J, the junction kept 7 bases outside the gene matches. CDR3 length: 14 amino acids. The CDR3 here is CASSGTGGWQPQHF. The CDR3 bases that were read are TGTGCCAGTAGCGGTACAGGGGGCTGGCAGCCC.

Ten or more counts support this clone. The read ends 3 residues shy of where the CDR3 ends; the end is completed using the germline J gene. The rearrangement links TRBV5-1 to TRBJ2-7, with D perhaps matching TRBD2 (7 bases). The CDR3 covers 18 residues. Germline CDR1 and CDR2: SGHRS and YFSETQ. Trimming took off 0 bases at V and 2 bases at J, with 21 bases between the two ends. The DNA read from the CDR3 is TGCGCCAGCAGCTTGGGGGCCGGGGGGCGGACCGGCCCCTACGAG. This gives the protein CASSLGAGGRTGPYE. The CDR3 in its entirety is CASSLGAGGRTGPYEQYF.

This clone was picked up many times. Read coverage stops 3 residues before the CDR3 terminus; the germline J gene supplies the remainder. The V gene is TRBV29-1, the J gene TRBJ2-3, with 8 bases aligning to TRBD1. Germline CDR1 SQVTM, CDR2 ANQGSEA. This CDR3 has 17 amino acids. After removal of 6 bases from V and 2 bases from J, the junction contained 16 bases not matched to a gene. This chain's CDR3 is CSVLTRRTGLITDTQYF. The sequenced part of the CDR3 DNA is TGCAGCGTCCTTACCCGAAGGACAGGGCTCATCACAGATACG.

At least ten counts were recorded for this clone. The CDR3 is cut off 3 residues early in the read; its end comes from the germline J gene. V gene TRBV7-9 combines with J gene TRBJ2-3; no reliable D call. The CDR3 is made up of 12 amino acids. From germline, CDR1 is SEHNR and CDR2 FQNEAQ (reference sequence). The CDR3 sequence is CASSSQYFPQYF. CDR3 bases read: TGTGCCAGCAGCTCACAGTACTTCCCG.

This clone has a handful of counts. The read is 3 residues too short to cover the CDR3 end, so that end is filled in from the germline J gene. This sequence joins TRBV7-9 and TRBJ2-2, with D possibly TRBD1 on 5 matching bases. CDR1 SEHNR and CDR2 FQNEAQ come from the germline V gene (reference sequence). The CDR3 totals 14 residues. CDR3 sequence: CASSLGSGANVLFF. The sequenced CDR3 bases are TGTGCCAGCAGCTTAGGATCTGGGGCCAACGTG.

In its sample, this clone was seen many times. The sequence runs out 3 residues before the end of the CDR3; the remainder is reconstructed from the germline J gene. The chain couples TRBV7-8 to TRBJ1-2; 7 nucleotides agree with TRBD1. This CDR3 has 16 residues. V shed 1 base and J 3 bases; nucleotides not matched to a gene: 8. The germline V gene has CDR1 SGHVS and CDR2 FQNEAQ. This chain's CDR3 is CASSLGIRGFDYGYTF. The DNA read from the CDR3 is TGTGCCAGCAGCTTAGGTATCAGGGGGTTCGACTATGGC.

In this sample, this clone turned up a few times. The read is 3 residues too short to cover the CDR3 end, so that end is filled in from the germline J gene. This chain links TRBV2 with TRBJ1-1; 10 nucleotides agree with TRBD1. The V gene end was trimmed by 6 bases and the J gene end by 1 base; junction bases not matched to a gene: 2. CDR1 is SNHLY and CDR2 is FYNNEI in the germline V gene. The CDR3 totals 14 residues. The sequenced part of the CDR3 DNA is TGTGCCAGCAGGCGGGACAGGGGGAACACTGAA. Protein: CASRRDRGNTE. From start to end, the CDR3 is CASRRDRGNTEAFF.

This clone was recorded many times. Read coverage stops 3 residues before the CDR3 terminus; the germline J gene supplies the remainder. The chain employs TRBV5-6 and TRBJ2-1, with TRBD2 matching 13 bases. The CDR3 covers 15 residues. Trimming cost V 0 bases and J 7 bases; bases outside gene matches: 1. Germline lookup yields CDR1 SGHDT and CDR2 YYEEEE. The sequenced part of the CDR3 DNA is TGTGCCAGCAGCTTGGGGGGACTAGCGGGGAATGAG. This encodes CASSLGGLAGNE. From start to end, the CDR3 is CASSLGGLAGNEQFF.

This clone was detected only a few times. CDR3 DNA, as far as it was read: TGTGCCAGCAGCGCGGATACAGGGGCTGAA. As protein: CASSADTGAE. The whole CDR3 protein is CASSADTGAEAFF. The gene calls are TRBV7-3 and TRBJ1-1, with 7 bases aligning to TRBD1. The read halts 3 residues ahead of the CDR3 end, with the missing end drawn from the germline J gene. V gave up 5 bases and J gave up 6 bases; unmatched junction bases: 6. The germline gives CDR1 SGHTA, CDR2 FQGTGA. The CDR3 length is 13 residues.

Ten or more counts support this clone. The read ends 3 residues early relative to the CDR3; the germline J gene fills the gap. The V and J genes are TRBV5-1 and TRBJ2-7; 11 bases agree with TRBD2. J gave up 4 bases and V 1 base, and 16 bases lay outside the gene matches. The germline CDR1 and CDR2 sequences are SGHRS and YFSETQ. This CDR3 has 19 residues. The covered CDR3 bases are TGCGCCAGCAGCTTGTACGGTCTAGCGGGAGGACGGAACTCTTACGAG. It is translated as CASSLYGLAGGRNSYE. The whole CDR3 protein is CASSLYGLAGGRNSYEQYF.

The table lists this clone with a few counts. A read error may explain this, as a much larger clone is one base away. The CDR3 is cut off 3 residues early in the read; its end comes from the germline J gene. V and J are TRBV29-1 and TRBJ2-1; tentative D call: TRBD1 (5 bases). Germline V gene data show CDR1 as SQVTM and CDR2 as ANQGSEA. This CDR3 is 16 amino acids long. V lost 6 bases to trimming and J lost 2 bases, with 20 bases between them. Here the CDR3 reads CSVEWGVGRAYNEQFF. The DNA read from the CDR3 is TGCAGCGTCGAATGGGGCGTAGGACGAGCCTACAATGAG.

For this clone: The read ends 3 residues shy of where the CDR3 ends; the end is completed using the germline J gene. The V call is TRBV6-1, the J call TRBJ1-2; D is undetermined. The CDR3 runs 14 residues. CDR1 and CDR2 (germline): MNHNS, SASEGT. The CDR3 region is CASSEIAGGQDYTF. CDR3 bases read: TGTGCCAGCAGTGAAATAGCGGGAGGGCAAGAC.

This clone has just a few counts. Read sequence stops 3 residues before the CDR3 end, and the germline J gene provides the missing end. V is TRBV7-6 and J is TRBJ1-1; D not certain. From germline, CDR1 is SGHVS and CDR2 FNYEAQ. Trimming shortened V by 6 bases and J by 2 bases, and 10 bases separated the two germline ends. The CDR3 sequence is 13 residues long. The covered CDR3 bases are TGTGCCAGCAGAGACTTAGTAAACACTGAA. Translating gives CASRDLVNTE. Given in full, the CDR3 is CASRDLVNTEAFF.

This clone was observed many times. The CDR3 end falls 3 residues outside the read, so it is completed with the germline J gene. This chain uses TRBV19 with TRBJ2-3; the D is unclear. The CDR3 consists of 13 residues. Trimming took off 9 bases at V and 6 bases at J, with 16 bases between the two ends. Germline V lookup: CDR1 LNHDA, CDR2 SQIVND (reference sequence). The CDR3 bases that were read are TGTGCCAGCCAATCTCCGGGTTTGGATACG. Translating gives CASQSPGLDT. The CDR3 reads in full as CASQSPGLDTQYF.

In the case of this clone: The DNA ends 3 residues before the CDR3 does, and the rest of the CDR3 is filled in from the germline J gene. V and J are TRBV7-6 and TRBJ1-6, with 12 positions matching TRBD1. With 0 bases clipped from V and 1 base from J, the junction kept 1 base outside the gene matches. From germline, CDR1 is SGHVS and CDR2 FNYEAQ. The CDR3 is 18 residues long. The chain's CDR3 is CASSLAGQGASYNSPLHF. CDR3 DNA (partial): TGTGCCAGCAGCTTAGCGGGACAGGGGGCATCCTATAATTCACCC. The whole variable domain, filled in from reference TRBV7-6 and TRBJ1-6, reads GAGVSQSPRYKVTKRGQDVALRCDPISGHVSLYWYRQALGQGPEFLTYFNYEAQQDKSGLPNDRFSAERPEGSISTLTIQRTEQRDSAMYRCASSLAGQGASYNSPLHFGNGTRLTVT.